The 3 T cell receptor beta chains reported below all come from one sample, sequenced in a study of blood T cell repertoires in COVID-19. Some clones are missing from TCRdb's copy, which holds only in-frame ones; the method was immunoSEQ multiplex PCR. The sample shows under 350,000 clones, almost 85% of them seen only once. Sequenced material: peripheral blood. Source of these receptors: a human donor in a cohort sampled during active COVID-19.

The chain has TRBV7-9 and TRBJ1-3; tentatively, D is TRBD1 (5 bases). Germline CDR1 is SEHNR and CDR2 is FQNEAQ (reference sequence). CDR3 length: 16 residues. The V end was cut by 5 bases, the J end by 3 bases, with 17 bases between. The DNA for the CDR3 is TGTGCCAGCAGCCCTTGGGACTTACGAGTTGGAAACACCATATATTTT. Translated, it gives CASSPWDLRVGNTIYF.

This clone was seen only once. This chain uses TRBV9 with TRBJ1-2, with 9 bases fitting TRBD1. V trimming: 5 bases; J trimming: 8 bases; junction bases outside the gene matches: 13. Germline assignment: CDR1 SGDLS and CDR2 YYNGEE. The CDR3 is made up of 15 amino acids. The CDR3 spells CASRPPGQGLWGYTF. The CDR3 DNA is TGTGCCAGCAGGCCGCCGGGACAGGGCCTTTGGGGCTACACCTTC.

The J gene is TRBJ1-6, the V gene TRBV7-8, with D perhaps matching TRBD1 (6 bases). Germline V lookup: CDR1 SGHVS, CDR2 FQNEAQ. The CDR3 has 18 amino acids. V dropped 2 bases and J dropped 11 bases, with 25 bases sitting between them. The CDR3 sequence: CASSLRPAGASDIPPLHF. The CDR3 coding sequence is TGTGCCAGCAGCTTAAGACCCGCAGGGGCTTCCGATATACCACCCCTCCACTTT.